The T cell receptor beta chain described here comes from a study of molecular identifiers for immune sequencing clone quantification listed by TCRdb under 2018. Background for the entire study: For a replicate experiment, the RNA from either about 20,000 or 100,000 naive CD8 T cells was divided into five aliquots, and four of those aliquots went on to sequencing. CD8 T cells were used in a methods study to benchmark molecular-identifier clustering-based TCR repertoire sequencing (MIDCIRS) and TCR RNA copy counting.

On this clonotype itself: The target of this receptor is not known. A junction end diverges from the germline sequence, so it may reflect a read error.

CDR1 and CDR2 (SGHVS, FQNEAQ) derive from the germline V gene. The CDR3 goes from the cysteine to the phenylalanine over 14 residues. Here the CDR3 DNA is all that survives: 42 bases in frame from base 1. Beyond this particular receptor, the publication reports: Spiked-in Jurkat TCR RNA equal to a single cell's worth was reported to be detectable even within 1,100,000 naive CD8 T cells. Highly expanded clone sizes could be underestimated because identical TCR molecules may share a barcode. When barcode sub-clustering was left out, chimeric consensus sequences inflated TCR diversity, with chimeras reaching as high as 47%. Spiked-in Jurkat TCR RNA (roughly 10 copies' worth), which is not part of the donor repertoire, was contained in the naive libraries. Modeling gave about three recovered TCR RNA copies per cell versus around 9.9 by digital PCR, implying around 33% capture efficiency. Clones above 20 RNA copies held over 97% of molecules in CMV-specific effector cells but under 1% in naive cells.

Libraries of naive CD8 T cells were built from anywhere between about 17,000 and 1,000,000 sorted cells, with 10%, 30% or 50% of the purified RNA used. On a BD FACSAria II, naive CD8 T cells were FACS-sorted as CD8+CD4-CCR7+CD45RA+ and collected into RLT Plus buffer. To test detection sensitivity, Jurkat RNA equivalent to approximately nine TCR copies was spiked into samples of roughly 18,000-1,100,000 naive CD8 T cells. Enrichment of CD8 T cells was done with RosetteSep CD8+ T Cell Enrichment Cocktail plus Ficoll-Paque, and ACK red cell lysis came afterward. Libraries were constructed by PCR. TCRdb records NextSeq 500 as the sequencer. Bulk TCR libraries were generated as previously described, with the TCR primers listed in Table S5 used. The Qiagen AllPrep DNA/RNA kit was used to purify total RNA. Before analysis, reads from multiple sequencing runs of one library were combined. From the authors' description of their analysis: Reads were retained only if an exact TCR constant sequence was present, and the retained reads were trimmed to 150 nt and grouped according to their 12-nt molecular barcodes. Reads inside each barcode group were sub-clustered using a 15% Levenshtein threshold, and a quality-weighted consensus sequence was constructed for each RNA molecule. Non-functional sequences were excluded, and lower-count sequences lying one edit away from another sequence were also excluded. On the basis of fitting two negative binomial distributions, barcode sub-clusters with fewer than 20% of the maximum read count were discarded. Using fastp trimming at Q25 and MiXCR clonotype assembly, TCRdb reanalyzed the public sequencing data and kept in-frame beta chains. Entries that share a CDR3 protein sequence are merged under the most common genes and DNA. TCRdb, not the authors, supplied the V and J calls. This sample comprises 490,000 or so distinct CDR3 sequences, about a quarter of them detected only once. Of the sample, approximately 0.76% is held by the ten largest clones.

Sequencing used naive CD8+ T cells from blood, with Jurkat cell RNA spiked in. The sample's cell subset or site label, decoded: FACS-sorted CD8+CD4-CCR7+CD45RA+ naive T cells. This clonotype originated in a human donor in good health. Some libraries in this study had Jurkat cell RNA spiked in. Rearrangement joined TRBV7-8 to TRBJ1-6; the D gene cannot be named for sure. The CDR3 amino acid sequence is: CASSPHHYNSPLPF. DNA sequence: TGTGCCAGCAGCCCCCACCATTATAATTCACCCCTCCCCTTT.